The 8 T cell receptor beta chains listed next were all sequenced from one sample in a study of T cells of healthy individuals. MiXCR was run by TCRdb on the 5' RACE reads, yielding one entry per CDR3 protein. The table lists more than 85,000 distinct CDR3 sequences, approximately 15% of them singletons. These receptors originate from a human donor in good health.

This clonotype has just a few counts. The chain employs TRBV20-1 and TRBJ2-3, with TRBD1 matching 9 bases. V was pared by 5 bases and J by 5 bases, with 14 bases of the junction left unmatched. Germline lookup yields CDR1 DFQATT and CDR2 SNEGSKA (reference sequence). The CDR3 has 16 amino acids. CDR3 loop: CSAERPGQGFEDTQYF. The CDR3 DNA follows: TGCAGTGCTGAGAGGCCGGGACAGGGTTTTGAAGATACGCAGTATTTT.

This clonotype was recorded many times. The chain has TRBV10-3 and TRBJ2-7; 7 bases fit TRBD1. The CDR3 has 16 residues. Per germline, CDR1 ENHRY and CDR2 SYGVKD. V gave up 3 bases and J gave up 2 bases; unmatched junction bases: 10. CDR3: CAISDRKQGTPYEQYF. CDR3 in DNA: TGTGCCATCAGTGACCGAAAACAGGGGACACCCTACGAGCAGTACTTC.

The chain uses TRBV7-9 and TRBJ1-6; possible D gene TRBD1, 6 bases. V gave up 1 base and J gave up 9 bases, with 10 bases separating them. The CDR3 has 14 residues. Germline lookup yields CDR1 SEHNR and CDR2 FQNEAQ (reference sequence). CDR3 residues: CASSLGDTSSPLHF. CDR3 coding DNA: TGTGCCAGCAGCTTAGGGGACACTTCTTCACCCCTCCACTTT.

There are a few counts of this clonotype. The chain couples TRBV9 to TRBJ2-3, with 10 bases lining up with TRBD2. Per germline, CDR1 SGDLS and CDR2 YYNGEE. Trimming removed 0 bases from V and 2 bases from J; junction bases left unmatched: 9. CDR3 length equals 18 residues. The CDR3 is CASSVVGSGGYLTDTQYF. The CDR3 region has the DNA TGTGCCAGCAGCGTAGTGGGTAGCGGGGGGTACCTCACAGATACGCAGTATTTT.

This clonotype has ten or more counts. The chain links TRBV20-1 to TRBJ1-2, with D possibly being TRBD1 (5 bases). Trimming removed 3 bases from V and 8 bases from J, with 19 bases in between. Germline V CDR1 and CDR2: DFQATT, SNEGSKA (reference sequence). The CDR3 spans 14 residues. DNA of the CDR3: TGCAGTGCTAGGGACGGGACGGCCGGGAAGGGCTACACCTTC. It encodes CSARDGTAGKGYTF.

This clonotype was picked up a small number of times. This chain connects TRBV20-1 to TRBJ1-1; no firm D call. Germline V gene lookup returns CDR1 DFQATT and CDR2 SNEGSKA (reference sequence). Trimming took off 4 bases at V and 5 bases at J, with 14 bases between the two ends. The CDR3 loop spans 13 amino acids. The CDR3 here is CSATRTADTEAFF. CDR3 nucleotides: TGCAGTGCTACTCGGACGGCGGATACTGAAGCTTTCTTT.

This clonotype is medium-sized in the sample. This chain links TRBV4-3 with TRBJ2-3; D gene unclear. Trimming stripped 3 bases from V and 4 bases from J, with 17 bases between. CDR1 LGHNA and CDR2 YSLEER come from the germline V gene. CDR3 length: 16 amino acids. CDR3 sequence (DNA): TGCGCCAGCAGCCATCGTTGGGTTGAACGGGCAGATACGCAGTATTTT. Amino acids: CASSHRWVERADTQYF.

The rearrangement joins TRBV6-1 to TRBJ1-2, with TRBD1 matching 9 bases. CDR3 length equals 14 residues. The V and J ends lost 10 bases and 4 bases, in that order; junction bases with no gene match: 10. Looked up from germline, CDR1 is MNHNS and CDR2 is SASEGT. Here the CDR3 reads CATAGQGVGYGYTF. The CDR3, as DNA: TGTGCCACCGCGGGACAGGGAGTTGGCTATGGCTACACCTTC.